This is a list of T cell receptor beta chains from one sample in a study of stem cell transplantation in POMP-related autoinflammatory disease. Sequencing used immunoSEQ multiplex PCR; TCRdb keeps in-frame clones, though not all of them. The sample consists of over 30,000 clones, 80% to 90% of them appearing once. Sample: CD4+ T cells from PBMCs, taken before stem cell transplantation. These receptors were taken from a human donor with POMP-related autoinflammation and immune dysregulation (PRAID). Both conserved end residues are part of each CDR3. The D gene is left open where the match is weak. Size values are once, few and many counts, or a class for expanded clones, and some rows have none.

J: TRBJ1-2
D: TRBD1
size: NA
V: TRBV6-4
length: 14
CDR3: CASSPGQVNYGYTF
DNA: TGTGCCAGCAGCCCGGGACAGGTAAACTATGGCTACACCTTC

J: TRBJ1-1
D: NA
size: NA
V: TRBV4-1
length: 14
CDR3: CASSHDRRPRTAFF
DNA: TGCGCCAGCAGCCACGATCGTCGGCCCCGGACGGCTTTCTTT

J: TRBJ2-2
D: TRBD1
size: NA
V: TRBV19
length: 14
CDR3: CATKRGRRTGELFF
DNA: TGTGCCACTAAAAGGGGGCGCAGGACCGGGGAGCTGTTTTTT

J: TRBJ1-2
D: NA
size: NA
V: TRBV6-1
length: 14
CDR3: CASTLSSSNYGYTF
DNA: TGTGCCAGCACCCTCAGTTCCTCTAACTATGGCTACACCTTC

J: TRBJ1-2
D: TRBD1
size: NA
V: TRBV5-4
length: 18
CDR3: CASSLESHRGRGLYGYTF
DNA: TGTGCCAGCAGCTTGGAAAGCCACAGGGGGCGGGGGCTCTATGGCTACACCTTC

J: TRBJ2-7
D: TRBD1
size: NA
V: TRBV19
length: 15
CDR3: CASSIAGGRNYEQYF
DNA: TGTGCCAGTAGTATAGCAGGGGGTAGGAACTACGAGCAGTACTTC

J: TRBJ2-7
D: TRBD2
size: NA
V: TRBV9
length: 17
CDR3: CASSVFAEAGSGYEQYF
DNA: TGTGCCAGCAGCGTATTCGCTGAAGCGGGGTCGGGATACGAGCAGTACTTC

J: TRBJ2-7
D: TRBD2
size: NA
V: TRBV5-3
length: 15
CDR3: CASSAGLAGDYEQYF
DNA: TGTGCCAGCAGCGCGGGACTAGCGGGGGACTACGAGCAGTACTTC

J: TRBJ1-6
D: NA
size: NA
V: TRBV5-5
length: 14
CDR3: CASSDPGRNSPLHF
DNA: TGTGCCAGCAGTGACCCGGGGCGGAATTCACCCCTCCACTTT

J: TRBJ1-1
D: NA
size: NA
V: TRBV5-1
length: 12
CDR3: CASSLRNTEAFF
DNA: TGCGCCAGCAGCCTGAGGAACACTGAAGCTTTCTTT

J: TRBJ2-3
D: NA
size: NA
V: TRBV9
length: 14
CDR3: CASSVGGSADTQYF
DNA: TGTGCCAGCAGCGTAGGGGGTAGTGCAGATACGCAGTATTTT

J: TRBJ1-5
D: TRBD1
size: few
V: TRBV7-9
length: 15
CDR3: CATAPGTGENQPQHF
DNA: TGTGCCACCGCACCGGGGACAGGAGAAAATCAGCCCCAGCATTTT

J: TRBJ2-6
D: TRBD1
size: NA
V: TRBV5-4
length: 14
CDR3: CASLNRGGANVLTF
DNA: TGTGCCAGCTTAAACAGGGGTGGGGCCAACGTCCTGACTTTC

J: TRBJ1-2
D: TRBD1
size: NA
V: TRBV2
length: 15
CDR3: CASSFYRGSNYGYTF
DNA: TGTGCCAGCAGTTTTTACAGGGGGTCTAACTATGGCTACACCTTC

J: TRBJ1-2
D: NA
size: NA
V: TRBV27
length: 15
CDR3: CASAHQTGAPYGYTF
DNA: TGTGCCAGCGCCCATCAGACGGGGGCTCCCTATGGCTACACCTTC

J: TRBJ2-5
D: TRBD2
size: NA
V: TRBV5-1
length: 18
CDR3: CASYNGLAGASNQETQYF
DNA: TGCGCCAGCTATAATGGACTAGCGGGAGCCAGTAACCAAGAGACCCAGTACTTC

J: TRBJ2-2
D: TRBD2
size: once
V: TRBV4-1
length: 15
CDR3: CASSQELGGTGELFF
DNA: TGCGCCAGCAGCCAAGAACTCGGGGGGACCGGGGAGCTGTTTTTT

J: TRBJ1-1
D: NA
size: NA
V: TRBV15
length: 14
CDR3: CATSRDGGITEAFF
DNA: TGTGCCACCAGCAGAGATGGGGGAATCACTGAAGCTTTCTTT

J: TRBJ1-2
D: NA
size: NA
V: TRBV2
length: 13
CDR3: CASKGTIVYGYTF
DNA: TGTGCCAGCAAGGGGACGATAGTTTATGGCTACACCTTC

J: TRBJ1-2
D: NA
size: NA
V: TRBV6-1
length: 15
CDR3: CASSEGTPASYGYTF
DNA: TGTGCCAGCAGTGAAGGGACACCGGCTTCCTATGGCTACACCTTC

J: TRBJ1-1
D: NA
size: NA
V: TRBV5-1
length: 16
CDR3: CASSLVVSRMNTEAFF
DNA: TGCGCCAGCAGCTTGGTGGTCAGCCGCATGAACACTGAAGCTTTCTTT

J: TRBJ2-7
D: NA
size: NA
V: TRBV7-9
length: 12
CDR3: CASSLVASEQYF
DNA: TGTGCCAGCAGCTTAGTCGCCTCCGAGCAGTACTTC

J: TRBJ2-1
D: TRBD2
size: NA
V: TRBV7-2
length: 13
CDR3: CASSLASGNEQFF
DNA: TGTGCCAGCAGCTTAGCTAGCGGGAATGAGCAGTTCTTC

J: TRBJ2-5
D: TRBD2
size: NA
V: TRBV29-1
length: 14
CDR3: CSVVFGGGKETQYF
DNA: TGCAGCGTTGTGTTCGGGGGAGGGAAAGAGACCCAGTACTTC

J: TRBJ2-7
D: NA
size: NA
V: TRBV5-1
length: 12
CDR3: CASSLRGWEQYF
DNA: TGCGCCAGCAGCTTGCGAGGGTGGGAGCAGTACTTC

J: TRBJ2-5
D: NA
size: NA
V: TRBV18
length: 16
CDR3: CASSRQQGGNQETQYF
DNA: TGTGCCAGCTCACGACAGCAGGGGGGAAACCAAGAGACCCAGTACTTC

J: TRBJ1-2
D: NA
size: few
V: TRBV7-9
length: 14
CDR3: CASSLASRFYGYTF
DNA: TGTGCCAGCAGTCTAGCATCCCGGTTCTATGGCTACACCTTC

J: TRBJ2-1
D: TRBD2
size: once
V: TRBV25-1
length: 13
CDR3: CASSNRGGNEQFF
DNA: TGTGCCAGCAGTAATCGGGGGGGCAATGAGCAGTTCTTC

J: TRBJ2-7
D: NA
size: NA
V: TRBV6-6
length: 13
CDR3: CASSSTWTYEQYF
DNA: TGTGCCAGCAGTTCCACCTGGACCTACGAGCAGTACTTC

J: TRBJ2-2
D: NA
size: NA
V: TRBV10-3
length: 15
CDR3: CAISDVWGDTGELFF
DNA: TGTGCCATCAGTGACGTATGGGGGGACACCGGGGAGCTGTTTTTT

J: TRBJ2-3
D: NA
size: NA
V: TRBV28
length: 12
CDR3: CASSSVTDTQYF
DNA: TGTGCCAGCAGTTCCGTCACAGATACGCAGTATTTT

J: TRBJ2-3
D: TRBD2
size: once
V: TRBV7-9
length: 14
CDR3: CASKLAGSTDTQYF
DNA: TGTGCCAGCAAACTAGCGGGGAGCACAGATACGCAGTATTTT

J: TRBJ2-1
D: TRBD2
size: NA
V: TRBV9
length: 15
CDR3: CASSAAGASYNEQFF
DNA: TGTGCCAGCAGCGCTGCGGGAGCGTCCTACAATGAGCAGTTCTTC

J: TRBJ1-4
D: NA
size: NA
V: TRBV28
length: 15
CDR3: CASSLGDRSREKLFF
DNA: TGTGCCAGCAGTTTGGGTGACAGGTCTCGTGAAAAACTGTTTTTT

J: TRBJ2-2
D: TRBD2
size: NA
V: TRBV5-1
length: 16
CDR3: CASSLVSSGYTGELFF
DNA: TGCGCCAGCAGCTTGGTATCTAGCGGTTATACCGGGGAGCTGTTTTTT

J: TRBJ2-7
D: TRBD2
size: NA
V: TRBV15
length: 14
CDR3: CATSRGGSAYEQYF
DNA: TGTGCCACCAGCAGAGGCGGGAGTGCCTACGAGCAGTACTTC

J: TRBJ1-4
D: NA
size: NA
V: TRBV7-6
length: 14
CDR3: CASSRGTTNEKLFF
DNA: TGTGCCAGCAGCCGAGGGACAACTAATGAAAAACTGTTTTTT

J: TRBJ2-5
D: TRBD2
size: NA
V: TRBV6-1
length: 14
CDR3: CASFPGLARETQYF
DNA: TGTGCCAGCTTCCCTGGACTAGCGAGAGAGACCCAGTACTTC

J: TRBJ1-4
D: TRBD1
size: NA
V: TRBV7-9
length: 15
CDR3: CASSLGTGGSEKLFF
DNA: TGTGCCAGCAGCTTGGGGACAGGGGGTAGTGAAAAACTGTTTTTT

J: TRBJ1-3
D: NA
size: NA
V: TRBV7-2
length: 15
CDR3: CASSLVLPSGNTIYF
DNA: TGTGCCAGCAGCTTAGTTCTACCCTCTGGAAACACCATATATTTT

J: TRBJ1-2
D: TRBD1
size: NA
V: TRBV6-5
length: 12
CDR3: CASSSGGYGYTF
DNA: TGTGCCAGCAGTTCAGGGGGCTATGGCTACACCTTC

J: TRBJ1-1
D: NA
size: NA
V: TRBV11-2
length: 13
CDR3: CASTQKAGTEAFF
DNA: TGTGCCAGCACCCAAAAGGCCGGGACTGAAGCTTTCTTT

J: TRBJ2-2
D: NA
size: NA
V: TRBV5-1
length: 16
CDR3: CASSLETGRNTGELFF
DNA: TGCGCCAGCAGCTTGGAAACGGGCCGGAACACCGGGGAGCTGTTTTTT

J: TRBJ2-1
D: NA
size: NA
V: TRBV27
length: 14
CDR3: CASSGSYSYNEQFF
DNA: TGTGCCAGCAGTGGATCATACTCCTACAATGAGCAGTTCTTC

J: TRBJ2-5
D: NA
size: NA
V: TRBV4-1
length: 13
CDR3: CASSQDQQETQYF
DNA: TGCGCCAGCAGCCAAGATCAGCAAGAGACCCAGTACTTC